The entry that follows covers one TCR beta chain sequence. V trimming: 0 bases; J trimming: 3 bases; junction bases outside the gene matches: 9. Per germline, CDR1 LGHNT and CDR2 FRNRAP. This CDR3 is 18 amino acids long. This sample was included in a study of blood T cell repertoires in COVID-19. Overall study context: PBMCs, B-cell-depleted T cells, or T cells provided the cDNA or gDNA that made up the material.

The table came from immunoSEQ multiplex PCR; TCRdb's copy has only in-frame clones and leaves some out. The sample carries tens of thousands of clones, over 75% recorded once. This receptor was obtained from a man over 45 with active COVID-19. The gene calls are TRBV12-5 and TRBJ2-2; 8 bases match TRBD2. Sequenced sample: peripheral blood. The CDR3 DNA reads as TGTGCTAGTGGTTTGGTATCCGGGGGGGCCGGGGACACCGGGGAGCTGTTTTTT. This codes for CASGLVSGGAGDTGELFF.